This TCR beta chain was identified during a study of blood T cells in healthy people across ages. With a J-beta primer mix and a sample-barcoded 5' primer, a second PCR ran about 6 to 11 cycles. TCRdb recomputed calls from the 5' RACE reads with MiXCR, one row per CDR3 protein. The sample has about a million distinct CDR3 sequences; 51% are singletons. This receptor was taken from a woman in her sixties or seventies in good health. Sequenced material: blood.

CDR3 in amino acids: CAWSALEGAYSPLHF. The CDR3 DNA follows: TGTGCCTGGAGTGCCCTCGAGGGGGCTTATTCACCCCTCCACTTT. The V gene is TRBV30, the J gene TRBJ1-6; 7 bases are a match to TRBD1. V shed 1 base and J 8 bases; nucleotides not matched to a gene: 8. Germline loops: CDR1 GTSNPN, CDR2 SVGIG (reference sequence). The CDR3 sequence is 15 residues long.